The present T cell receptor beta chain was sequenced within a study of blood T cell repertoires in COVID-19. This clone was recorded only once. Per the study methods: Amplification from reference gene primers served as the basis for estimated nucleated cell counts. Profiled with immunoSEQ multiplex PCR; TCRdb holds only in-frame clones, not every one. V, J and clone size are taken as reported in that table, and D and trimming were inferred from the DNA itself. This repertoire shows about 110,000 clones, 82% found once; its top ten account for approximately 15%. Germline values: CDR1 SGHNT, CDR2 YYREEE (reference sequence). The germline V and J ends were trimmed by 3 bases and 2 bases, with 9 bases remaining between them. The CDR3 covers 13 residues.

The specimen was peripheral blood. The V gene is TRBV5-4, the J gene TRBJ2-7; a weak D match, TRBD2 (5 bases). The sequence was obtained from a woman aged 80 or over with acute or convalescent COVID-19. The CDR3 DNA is TGTGCCAGCAGCTCGGACTCAACCTACGAGCAGTACTTC. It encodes CASSSDSTYEQYF.